Listed below are T cell receptor beta chains from one sample, sequenced in a study of post-analysis software for immune sequencing data. From the PCR reads, TCRdb called clonotypes with MiXCR, one entry per CDR3 protein. The table has under 200,000 distinct CDR3 sequences, roughly 30% seen once. Sequencing was carried out using blood. Every receptor here comes from a girl aged 2 to 17 with multiple sclerosis. CDR3s include the opening cysteine and the closing phenylalanine or tryptophan. Fields, in order: clone size, V gene, D gene, J gene, CDR3 protein, CDR3 DNA. A D gene is named only where the DNA matches it firmly. Only some rows state a clone size, as once, few, many or a class for expanded clones.

NA,TRBV12-3/TRBV12-4,NA,TRBJ2-1,CASTPRRDNGEQFF,TGTGCCAGCACCCCGCGGAGGGATAATGGCGAGCAGTTCTTC
many,TRBV12-3/TRBV12-4,TRBD1,TRBJ2-1,CASSPTGQRGNEQFF,TGTGCCAGCAGTCCGACGGGACAGCGAGGCAATGAGCAGTTCTTC
NA,TRBV30,NA,TRBJ2-7,CAWNPGADEQYF,TGTGCCTGGAACCCGGGGGCTGACGAGCAGTACTTC
NA,TRBV27,TRBD2,TRBJ2-6,CASSAYASGGGPSGANVLTF,TGTGCCAGCAGTGCCTACGCTAGCGGGGGCGGCCCCTCTGGGGCCAACGTCCTGACTTTC
NA,TRBV20-1,TRBD2,TRBJ2-2,CSARGGLAGVHTGELFF,TGCAGTGCTAGGGGCGGGCTAGCGGGAGTTCACACCGGGGAGCTGTTTTTT
few,TRBV4-2,NA,TRBJ2-2,CASSQEGAGNTGELFF,TGTGCCAGCAGCCAAGAAGGGGCAGGGAACACCGGGGAGCTGTTTTTT
NA,TRBV6-6,TRBD1,TRBJ1-2,CASSGQGARNGYTF,TGTGCCAGCAGTGGACAGGGGGCGCGTAATGGCTACACCTTC
NA,TRBV6-4,NA,TRBJ1-1,CASSATGNTEAFF,TGTGCCAGCAGTGCCACAGGGAACACTGAAGCTTTCTTT
many,TRBV2,NA,TRBJ2-7,CASTYGTPKYEQYF,TGTGCCAGCACTTACGGGACACCTAAATACGAGCAGTACTTC
NA,TRBV7-2,NA,TRBJ2-5,CASSLSGNQYF,TGTGCCAGCAGCTTAAGCGGAAACCAGTACTTC
NA,TRBV12-3/TRBV12-4,TRBD2,TRBJ2-2,CASSTPGTSGPGGTGELFF,TGTGCCAGCAGTACCCCCGGGACTAGCGGGCCGGGGGGCACCGGGGAGCTGTTTTTT
few,TRBV6-2/TRBV6-3,NA,TRBJ2-1,CASTLGGGGQFF,TGTGCCAGCACCCTGGGGGGAGGGGGGCAGTTCTTC
NA,TRBV9,NA,TRBJ2-2,CASSVDLGYSGELFF,TGTGCCAGCAGCGTAGATCTGGGGTACTCCGGGGAGCTGTTTTTT
NA,TRBV5-6,TRBD1,TRBJ2-1,CASSTRRDSYNEQFF,TGTGCCAGCAGCACTCGCCGGGACAGCTACAATGAGCAGTTCTTC
NA,TRBV28,NA,TRBJ2-5,CASGAIQETQYF,TGTGCCAGCGGGGCGATCCAAGAGACCCAGTACTTC
once,TRBV6-2/TRBV6-3,NA,TRBJ2-7,CASSYGTSLRHEQYF,TGTGCCAGCAGTTACGGGACCTCTCTGCGCCACGAGCAGTACTTC
few,TRBV11-2,NA,TRBJ1-4,CASSSQGEKLFF,TGTGCCAGCAGCTCGCAAGGCGAAAAACTGTTTTTT
many,TRBV5-5,NA,TRBJ1-2,CASSLTGVNYGYTF,TGTGCCAGCAGCTTGACTGGGGTCAACTATGGCTACACCTTC
NA,TRBV28,NA,TRBJ1-6,CASSLFVSPRGWSPLHF,TGTGCCAGCAGTTTATTTGTGTCGCCCAGGGGTTGGTCACCCCTCCACTTT
many,TRBV7-9,TRBD2,TRBJ2-7,CASSRPSSGLSYEQYF,TGTGCCAGCAGCCGCCCTTCTAGCGGCCTCTCCTACGAGCAGTACTTC
many,TRBV4-1,NA,TRBJ1-2,CASSQEDRWGGYTF,TGCGCCAGCAGCCAAGAGGATCGTTGGGGCGGCTACACCTTC
NA,TRBV7-8,TRBD2,TRBJ2-5,CASSLVGGRAKETQYF,TGTGCCAGCAGCTTAGTGGGCGGGAGGGCCAAAGAGACCCAGTACTTC
few,TRBV20-1,NA,TRBJ1-1,CSARGGRGPEAFF,TGCAGTGCTAGAGGGGGAAGGGGCCCTGAAGCTTTCTTT
many,TRBV28,NA,TRBJ1-2,CASSFASNYGYTF,TGTGCCAGCAGTTTCGCCTCTAACTATGGCTACACCTTC
NA,TRBV20-1,NA,TRBJ1-1,CSARDAAHTEAFF,TGCAGTGCCAGAGACGCGGCCCACACTGAAGCTTTCTTT
few,TRBV5-1,TRBD2,TRBJ2-7,CASSFAGVDYEQYF,TGCGCCAGCAGTTTCGCGGGGGTCGACTACGAGCAGTACTTC
many,TRBV5-5,TRBD1,TRBJ2-6,CASSLAPRQGGNSGANVLTF,TGTGCCAGCAGCTTGGCCCCCCGACAGGGGGGGAACTCTGGGGCCAACGTCCTGACTTTC
NA,TRBV20-1,NA,TRBJ1-2,CSARDTEGRRDGYTF,TGCAGTGCTAGAGATACGGAGGGGCGCAGGGATGGCTACACCTTC
many,TRBV15,TRBD2,TRBJ2-1,CATSVERGAAFSSYNEQFF,TGTGCCACCAGCGTCGAGCGGGGGGCCGCTTTCAGCTCCTACAATGAGCAGTTCTTC
NA,TRBV12-3/TRBV12-4,NA,TRBJ2-1,CASSSNKQDNEQFF,TGTGCCAGCAGTTCGAACAAGCAAGACAATGAGCAGTTCTTC
few,TRBV13,TRBD1,TRBJ1-2,CASSTRFEDRSYGYTF,TGTGCCAGCAGCACCCGTTTTGAGGACAGGAGCTATGGCTACACCTTC
many,TRBV4-2,NA,TRBJ2-1,CASSFTGNEQFF,TGTGCCAGCAGCTTCACAGGGAATGAGCAGTTCTTC
NA,TRBV7-2,TRBD2,TRBJ2-3,CASSFQPTSGGDTQYF,TGTGCCAGCAGCTTCCAGCCGACTAGCGGGGGAGATACGCAGTATTTT